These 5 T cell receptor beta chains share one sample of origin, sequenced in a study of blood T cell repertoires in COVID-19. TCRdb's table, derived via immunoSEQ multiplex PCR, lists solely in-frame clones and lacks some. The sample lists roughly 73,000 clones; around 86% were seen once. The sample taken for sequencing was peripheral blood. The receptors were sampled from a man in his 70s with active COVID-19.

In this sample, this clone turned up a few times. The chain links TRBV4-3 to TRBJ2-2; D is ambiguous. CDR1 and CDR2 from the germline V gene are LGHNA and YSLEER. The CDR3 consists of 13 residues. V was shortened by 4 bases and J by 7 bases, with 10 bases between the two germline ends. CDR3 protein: CASSLLRNGELFF. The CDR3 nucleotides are TGCGCCAGCAGCCTACTACGGAACGGGGAGCTGTTTTTT.

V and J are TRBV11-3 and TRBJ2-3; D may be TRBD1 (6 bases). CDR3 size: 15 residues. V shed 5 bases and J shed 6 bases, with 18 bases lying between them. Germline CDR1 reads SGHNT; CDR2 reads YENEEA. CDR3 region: CASSGGRAGDDTQYF. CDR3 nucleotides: TGTGCCAGCAGCGGGGGCAGGGCAGGGGACGATACGCAGTATTTT.

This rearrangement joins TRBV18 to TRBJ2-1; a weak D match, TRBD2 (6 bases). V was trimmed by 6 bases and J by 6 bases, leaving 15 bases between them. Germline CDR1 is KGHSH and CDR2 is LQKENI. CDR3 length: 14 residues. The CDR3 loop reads CASSPGEGFNEQFF. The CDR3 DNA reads TGTGCCAGCTCGCCGGGAGAGGGGTTCAATGAGCAGTTCTTC.

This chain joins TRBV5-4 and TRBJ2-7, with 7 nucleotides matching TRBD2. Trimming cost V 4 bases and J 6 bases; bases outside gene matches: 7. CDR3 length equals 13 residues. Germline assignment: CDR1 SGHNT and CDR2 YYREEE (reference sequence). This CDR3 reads CASSQAGRGEQYF. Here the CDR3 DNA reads TGTGCCAGCAGCCAGGCAGGGAGGGGCGAGCAGTACTTC.

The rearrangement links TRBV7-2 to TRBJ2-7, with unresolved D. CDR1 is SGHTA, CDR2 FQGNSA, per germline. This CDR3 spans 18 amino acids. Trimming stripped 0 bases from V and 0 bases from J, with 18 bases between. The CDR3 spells CASSLATAGLLSSYEQYF. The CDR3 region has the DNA TGTGCCAGCAGCTTAGCGACTGCCGGCCTGCTGAGCTCCTACGAGCAGTACTTC.